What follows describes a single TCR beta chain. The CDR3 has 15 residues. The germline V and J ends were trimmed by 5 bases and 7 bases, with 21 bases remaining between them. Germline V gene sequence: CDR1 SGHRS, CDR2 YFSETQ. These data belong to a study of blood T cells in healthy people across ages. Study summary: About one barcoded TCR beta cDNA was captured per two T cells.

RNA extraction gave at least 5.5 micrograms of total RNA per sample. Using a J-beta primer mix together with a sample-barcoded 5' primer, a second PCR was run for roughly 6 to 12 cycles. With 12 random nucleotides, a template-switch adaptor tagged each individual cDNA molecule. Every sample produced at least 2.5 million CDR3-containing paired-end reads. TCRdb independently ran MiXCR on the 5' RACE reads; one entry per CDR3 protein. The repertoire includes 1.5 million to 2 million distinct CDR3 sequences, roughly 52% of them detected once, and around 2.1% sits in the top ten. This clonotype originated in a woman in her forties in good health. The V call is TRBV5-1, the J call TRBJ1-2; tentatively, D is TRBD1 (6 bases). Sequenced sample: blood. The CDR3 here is CASSAQGSSTGGYTF. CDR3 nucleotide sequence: TGCGCCAGCAGTGCGCAGGGGTCTAGTACGGGTGGCTACACCTTC.